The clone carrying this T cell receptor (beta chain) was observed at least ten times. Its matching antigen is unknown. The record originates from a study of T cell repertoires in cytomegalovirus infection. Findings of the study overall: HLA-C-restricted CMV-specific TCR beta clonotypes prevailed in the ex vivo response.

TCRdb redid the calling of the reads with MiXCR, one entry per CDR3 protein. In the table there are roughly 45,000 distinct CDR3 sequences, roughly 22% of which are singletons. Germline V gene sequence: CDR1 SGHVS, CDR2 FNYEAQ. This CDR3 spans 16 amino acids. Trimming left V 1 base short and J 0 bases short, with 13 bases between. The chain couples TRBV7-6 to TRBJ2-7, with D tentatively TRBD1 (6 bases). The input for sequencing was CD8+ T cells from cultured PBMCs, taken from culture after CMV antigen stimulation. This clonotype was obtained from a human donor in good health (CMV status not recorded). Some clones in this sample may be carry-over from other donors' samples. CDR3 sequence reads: CASSLGDRSNSYEQYF. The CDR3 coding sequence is TGTGCCAGCAGCTTAGGAGACAGGTCAAACTCCTACGAGCAGTACTTC.